This TCR beta chain was sequenced during a study of response to subunit inactivated influenza vaccine (dated by TCRdb to 2016 to 2018). Regarding the complete study: To follow how T cells responded to a trivalent subunit inactivated influenza vaccine, the researchers relied on deep quantitative profiling of the T cell receptor repertoire.

General study outcomes and caveats: The authors suggested that each seasonal influenza vaccination may recruit only a limited number of new T cells.

This clonotype was counted only a few times. What antigen it recognizes has not been identified. No quality values exist for individual bases; no much larger clone is one base distant. The method was RT-PCR. Sequencing used an Illumina HiSeq 2500. Clones were called with MiXCR by TCRdb after fastp trimmed the public reads at Q25, and only in-frame beta chains were retained. Entries are consolidated by CDR3 protein sequence, retaining the most common genes and DNA. The sample data list 550,000 to 600,000 distinct CDR3 sequences, and roughly 12% of these were observed just once. Around 9.6% of the sample rests with the top ten. V is trimmed back by 2 bases and J by 1 base, and the junction contains 4 bases that no gene match accounts for. The CDR3 covers 15 residues, taking in both the cysteine and the phenylalanine. CDR3 DNA only is kept here, 45 bases in frame from base 1. Per the germline V gene (reference sequence), LNHDA is the CDR1 and SQIVND is the CDR2.

The sequencing here drew on PBMCs from blood, taken on the day of vaccination. The rearranged chain carries TRBV19 and TRBJ2-7, and 8 junction bases match TRBD1. The sequence was collected from a man between 50 and 59 years old who received an inactivated influenza vaccine. Donor details come from another sample of the same person, matched by shared clones. The CDR3 in this case is CASSISNRGSYEQYF. The sequenced DNA is TGTGCCAGTAGTATATCGAACAGGGGGTCCTACGAGCAGTACTTC.